The text below deals with one TCR beta chain. Profiled with immunoSEQ multiplex PCR; TCRdb holds only in-frame clones, not every one. Of more than 45,000 clones in the sample, about 95% were seen once. This sample was included in a study of technical replicates of blood from several donors. This CDR3 spans 12 amino acids. The germline V gene has CDR1 SQVTM and CDR2 ANQGSEA. Deletions cut 0 bases from V and 7 bases from J, with 7 bases between. The clonotype was recovered from a human donor in good health. Some clones in this sample may be carry-over from other donors' samples. Sequenced: PBMCs. The chain has TRBV29-1 and TRBJ2-1; weak D call: TRBD2 (6 bases). For the CDR3, the DNA is TGCAGCGTTGAAGATGGAGGGAATGAGCAGTTCTTC. As protein: CSVEDGGNEQFF.